The rows below give T cell receptor beta chains drawn from one sample of a study of cytomegalovirus exposure and HLA in healthy donors. The repertoire was sequenced with immunoSEQ multiplex PCR; TCRdb's copy has only in-frame clones and lacks some. The data contain some 130,000 clones, approximately 87% of them seen just once; the ten biggest clones take up around 5.2%. Sample: PBMCs. These receptors were taken from a woman in her 30s in good health and CMV-seronegative. CDR3s include the opening cysteine and the closing phenylalanine or tryptophan. D genes are given only for firm matches. A row's size may be missing; if present it is once, few, many or a size class.

j_gene,v_gene,len,abundance,d_gene,CDR3nt,CDR3aa
TRBJ1-6,TRBV28,14,once,TRBD1,TGTGCCAGCAGACGACAGGGCAACAATTCACCCCTCCACTTT,CASRRQGNNSPLHF
TRBJ2-3,TRBV10-3,12,.,.,TGTGCCATCAAGTCGGGAGAAGATACGCAGTATTTT,CAIKSGEDTQYF
TRBJ2-2,TRBV11-2,17,.,TRBD1,TGTGCCAGCAGCTTAGGACTCCTCAGGGGGCGCGGCGGGGAGCTGTTTTTT,CASSLGLLRGRGGELFF
TRBJ2-1,TRBV7-9,18,.,TRBD2,TGTGCCAGCAGCACCACATCCGGGACTAGCGGGTCATTCAATGAGCAGTTCTTC,CASSTTSGTSGSFNEQFF
TRBJ1-2,TRBV4-3,14,.,.,TGCGCCAGCAGCCAAGATGTAGGGGGAGGGGGCTACACCTTC,CASSQDVGGGGYTF
TRBJ1-1,TRBV4-1,17,.,TRBD1,TGCGCCAGCAGCCAGGCGGTCGGGACAGGGTTTTCCACTGAAGCTTTCTTT,CASSQAVGTGFSTEAFF
TRBJ2-3,TRBV9,12,.,.,TGTGCCAGCAGCGTAGCTACAGATACGCAGTATTTT,CASSVATDTQYF
TRBJ2-7,TRBV21-1,16,once,.,TGTGCCAGCAGCTTCACAGGGGGTTCCTCCTCCTACGAGCAGTACTTC,CASSFTGGSSSYEQYF
TRBJ2-5,TRBV9,17,.,TRBD2,TGTGCCAGCAGCGTAGGGACTAGCGGGGGGGCGGCAGAGACCCAGTACTTC,CASSVGTSGGAAETQYF
TRBJ1-5,TRBV30,14,.,.,TGTGCCTGGAGTGCTTTGGGACTCCAAGAGGCCCAGCATTTT,CAWSALGLQEAQHF
TRBJ2-1,TRBV28,17,.,TRBD1,TGTGCCAGCAGTGCCCTGATGGCCGGGACAGGTTTAGATGAGCAGTTCTTC,CASSALMAGTGLDEQFF
TRBJ1-1,TRBV4-3,15,.,.,TGCGCCAGCAGCCAAGAGGGGCAGGGAAACACTGAGGCTTTCTTT,CASSQEGQGNTEAFF
TRBJ2-5,TRBV7-2,18,.,TRBD2,TGTGCCAGCAGCTTAATTGGGCAACTAGCGGGGGGGGGAGAGACCCAGTACTTC,CASSLIGQLAGGGETQYF
TRBJ2-7,TRBV6-5,15,.,TRBD2,TGTGCCAGCAGACCTCAAACCGGGGGGTTTTTCGAGCAGTACTTC,CASRPQTGGFFEQYF
TRBJ1-1,TRBV19,15,.,.,TGTGCCAGTAGTATTGTGTTTGGGGGGGACACTGAAGCTTTCTTT,CASSIVFGGDTEAFF
TRBJ2-4,TRBV7-9,15,once,TRBD1,TGTGCCAGCAGCTACCGACAGGGGAAGGTGGACATTCAGTACTTC,CASSYRQGKVDIQYF
TRBJ2-1,TRBV29-1,15,.,.,TGCAGCGTTGACGCGTGGGGGGCGGGAGCAAATGAGCAGTTCTTC,CSVDAWGAGANEQFF
TRBJ1-2,TRBV7-9,11,.,.,TGTGCCAGCAGCCAGTACTATGGCTACACCTTC,CASSQYYGYTF
TRBJ2-7,TRBV6-6,13,few,.,TGTGCCAGCAATCAGGGGTTTACCTACGAGCAGTACTTC,CASNQGFTYEQYF
TRBJ2-1,TRBV7-7,15,.,TRBD1,TGTGCTAGCAGTCCCGACAGGGGCTCCTACAATGAGCAGTTCTTC,CASSPDRGSYNEQFF
TRBJ2-7,TRBV19,14,.,TRBD2,TGTGCCAGTAGCGATGGGACGGGAGGTGACGAGCAGTACTTC,CASSDGTGGDEQYF
TRBJ2-7,TRBV19,13,.,.,TGTGCCAGTAGTATAGGGCCCAGCTACGAGCAGTACTTC,CASSIGPSYEQYF
TRBJ2-3,TRBV7-9,12,.,.,TGTGCCAGCAGCGATAGTAGCGGCCCGCAGTATTTT,CASSDSSGPQYF
TRBJ2-2,TRBV7-3,16,.,TRBD1,TGTGCCAGCAGCCCAGGACAGGGGGCGAACACCGGGGAGCTGTTTTTT,CASSPGQGANTGELFF
TRBJ2-3,TRBV28,16,.,TRBD2,TGTGCCAGCAGTTTTGCGGCGGGGGGGAGGACAGATACGCAGTATTTT,CASSFAAGGRTDTQYF
TRBJ1-2,TRBV5-4,11,.,.,TGTGCCAGCAGCGGAGTCTATGGCTACACCTTC,CASSGVYGYTF
TRBJ2-1,TRBV5-1,14,.,.,TGCGCCAGCAGCTTGGAGGCCCAGGTCAATGAGCAGTTCTTC,CASSLEAQVNEQFF